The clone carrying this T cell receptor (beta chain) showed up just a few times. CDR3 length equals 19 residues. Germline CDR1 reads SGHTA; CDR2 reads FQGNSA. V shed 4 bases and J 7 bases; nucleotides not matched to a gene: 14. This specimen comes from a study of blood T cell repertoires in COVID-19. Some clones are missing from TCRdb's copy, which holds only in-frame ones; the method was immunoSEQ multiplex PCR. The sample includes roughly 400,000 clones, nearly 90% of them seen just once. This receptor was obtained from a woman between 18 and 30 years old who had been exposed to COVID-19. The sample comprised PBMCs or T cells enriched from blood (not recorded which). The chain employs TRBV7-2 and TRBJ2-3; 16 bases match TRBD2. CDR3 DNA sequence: TGTGCCAGCAGCTCACACCGCCCCGGGACTAGCGGGGGGGTAAATACGCAGTATTTT. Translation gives CASSSHRPGTSGGVNTQYF.